This T cell receptor beta chain was profiled in a study of a mutant IDH1 vaccine in newly diagnosed glioma. Whole-study context: Those enrolled had earlier been treated with radiotherapy, temozolomide, or both, mostly both. Week 47 marked visit V13, whereas week 35 marked visit V12.

The time point here: week 35, safety follow-up. Every vaccination contained 300 ug of the mutant IDH1 20-mer peptide and was paired with topical imiquimod. The repertoire was sequenced with immunoSEQ multiplex PCR; TCRdb's copy has only in-frame clones and lacks some. The data show about 40,000 clones, with roughly four fifths seen just once and over 4.5% held by the top ten. With regard to this clone: Its antigen is as yet unknown.

Germline CDR1 and CDR2: SGDLS and YYNGEE. This CDR3 contains 15 residues. The V and J ends lost 0 bases and 7 bases respectively, with 11 bases between them. Study-wide results and limits: Detectable vaccine-induced immune responses arose in 93.3% of patients. With respect to changes in top peripheral T cell clonotypes, pseudoprogression seemed unrelated.

The J gene is TRBJ1-6, the V gene TRBV9; maybe TRBD1 (6 bases). This sequence was found in a woman in her forties or fifties with glioma. This specimen consisted of PBMCs, obtained from a glioma patient whose treatment included an IDH1 peptide vaccine. CDR3 sequence reads: CASSVEGRGNSPLHF. In DNA form, the CDR3 reads TGTGCCAGCAGCGTAGAGGGCAGGGGCAATTCACCCCTCCACTTT.